This T cell receptor beta chain was found in a study of T cells in women clearing cervical HPV infection. Study-level background: Blood came at first lesion visit for cases, post-clearance for controls.

The ends lost 3 bases at V and 4 bases at J; junction bases unmatched: 7. This CDR3 region has 15 residues. Per the germline V gene, CDR1 is DFQATT and CDR2 is SNEGSKA (reference sequence). About this clone: Its antigen is as yet unknown. The read halts 3 residues ahead of the CDR3 end, with the missing end drawn from the germline J gene.

Study outcomes and limitations: CIN3+ cases had significantly higher TCR richness than controls; evenness did not differ. Richness plus V gene abundances separated cases from controls with AUC roughly 0.83.

Profiled with immunoSEQ multiplex PCR; TCRdb holds only in-frame clones, not every one. The sample shows some 46,000 clones, and 35% to 45% sits with its ten largest clones. Sequencing was done on a sample of blood buffy coat. The J gene is TRBJ2-3, the V gene TRBV20-1; TRBD2 matches at 10 bases. This TCR was sampled from a woman between 18 and 75 years old with a cervical HPV16 infection that either progressed to CIN3+ or cleared (not recorded which). This chain's CDR3 is CSASFQAGGADTQYF. The DNA read from the CDR3 is TGCAGTGCTAGTTTCCAAGCGGGAGGGGCAGATACG.